What follows are 21 T cell receptor beta chains derived from one specimen sequenced in a study of OX40 agonist ivuxolimab in advanced cancers. Clones were read by immunoSEQ multiplex PCR, and TCRdb kept only the in-frame ones, dropping some. The sample yields approximately 50,000 clones, more than 85% seen once. The specimen comprised CD4+ or CD8+ T cells sorted from blood, sampled in a trial of the OX40 agonist ivuxolimab. The receptor source for this set is an adult with an advanced solid tumor such as melanoma, head and neck, liver or kidney cancer.

CDR3 amino acids: CASSGQGELNYGYTF. The CDR3 DNA is TGTGCCAGTAGTGGACAGGGGGAATTGAACTATGGCTACACCTTC. V usage is TRBV6-6 and J usage is TRBJ1-2; 10 bases are shared with TRBD1. V lost 9 bases and J lost 2; bases outside the gene matches: 9. Germline CDR1 is MNHNY and CDR2 is SVGAGI (reference sequence). This CDR3 has 15 residues.

This clone appeared once. The V call is TRBV13, the J call TRBJ2-1, with TRBD2 matching 10 bases. The germline gives CDR1 PRHDT, CDR2 FYEKMQ (reference sequence). The CDR3 is 18 amino acids. The ends lost 1 base at V and 2 bases at J; junction bases unmatched: 8. Here the CDR3 reads CASSLDSASGGPYNEQFF. The CDR3 DNA follows: TGTGCCAGCAGCTTAGATAGCGCTAGCGGGGGACCCTACAATGAGCAGTTCTTC.

This clone was detected only a few times. The chain links TRBV7-9 to TRBJ2-1; 7 bases align to TRBD2. CDR3 size: 17 residues. V was clipped by 1 base and J by 0 bases; unmatched bases: 6. Germline V gives CDR1 SEHNR, CDR2 FQNEAQ (reference sequence). In DNA form, the CDR3 reads TGTGCCAGCAGCTTAGGACTAGCTGTACTCTCCTACAATGAGCAGTTCTTC. It yields the protein CASSLGLAVLSYNEQFF.

This rearrangement joins TRBV25-1 to TRBJ2-4; a weak D match, TRBD2 (6 bases). Deletions cut 7 bases from V and 8 bases from J, with 12 bases between. The CDR3 sequence is 12 residues long. Germline V lookup: CDR1 MGHDK, CDR2 SYGVNS. The CDR3 nucleotides are TGTGCCAGCACGACCGGCGGGGACATTCAGTACTTC. It specifies CASTTGGDIQYF.

This clone was seen more than once but under ten times. This chain connects TRBV9 to TRBJ1-1; D perhaps matches TRBD1 (6 bases). The V end lost 1 base, the J end lost 7 bases, and 11 bases lay between the germline ends. Per germline, CDR1 SGDLS and CDR2 YYNGEE. CDR3 length equals 13 residues. CDR3 coding DNA: TGTGCCAGCAGCGTAATGGAGGGGGATGAAGCTTTCTTT. Translating it yields CASSVMEGDEAFF. Full variable domain (remainder filled in from reference TRBV9 and TRBJ1-1): DSGVTQTPKHLITATGQRVTLRCSPRSGDLSVYWYQQSLDQGLQFLIQYYNGEERAKGNILERFSAQQFPDLHSELNLSSLELGDSALYFCASSVMEGDEAFFGQGTRLTVV.

This chain links TRBV29-1 with TRBJ2-7; D gene unclear. The CDR3 runs to 11 residues. Germline V CDR1 and CDR2: SQVTM, ANQGSEA. Deletions cut 2 bases from V and 0 bases from J, with 2 bases between. CDR3: CSVETSYEQYF. The CDR3 DNA reads as TGCAGCGTTGAAACCTCCTACGAGCAGTACTTC.

The chain joins TRBV21-1 to TRBJ2-7. TRBV21-1 counts as a pseudogene. The CDR3 is 15 residues long. For the CDR3, the DNA is TGTGCCAGCAAAGGGGGCGGGAGCGGTTCCTACGAGCAGTACTTC. Translation gives CASKGGGSGSYEQYF.

This chain uses TRBV29-1 with TRBJ1-5, with D perhaps matching TRBD1 (6 bases). Per germline, CDR1 SQVTM and CDR2 ANQGSEA. The CDR3 is 13 amino acids. The V end lost 6 bases, the J end lost 6 bases, and 15 bases lay between the germline ends. The CDR3: CSVSPGAGQPQHF. In DNA, the CDR3 is TGCAGCGTCTCACCAGGGGCCGGTCAGCCCCAGCATTTT.

The chain carries TRBV15 and TRBJ1-5; D might be TRBD1 (5 bases). The ends were cut back, 0 bases at V and 6 bases at J, with 12 bases in the middle. Per the germline V gene, CDR1 is LNHNV and CDR2 is YYDKDF (reference sequence). The CDR3 extends over 15 amino acids. For the CDR3, the DNA is TGTGCCACCAGCAGAGATAAGGGGTCGGGTCAGCCCCAGCATTTT. As protein: CATSRDKGSGQPQHF. Supplemented by reference TRBV15 and TRBJ1-5, the full variable domain reads DAMVIQNPRYQVTQFGKPVTLSCSQTLNHNVMYWYQQKSSQAPKLLFHYYDKDFNNEADTPDNFQSRRPNTSFCFLDIRSPGLGDTAMYLCATSRDKGSGQPQHFGDGTRLSIL.

This clone occurred once. V is TRBV7-3 and J is TRBJ1-1; 8 nucleotides agree with TRBD1. The CDR3 runs 14 residues. Germline-derived CDR1 and CDR2 are SGHTA and FQGTGA. Losses at the gene ends were 3 bases for V and 4 bases for J; bases not matched to a gene: 4. CDR3 in DNA: TGTGCCAGCAGCTTTACAGGGGGAGCCACTGAAGCTTTCTTT. Encoded protein: CASSFTGGATEAFF.

This clone was detected once. This chain connects TRBV27 to TRBJ2-7; the match to TRBD2 covers 14 bases. CDR3 length equals 17 residues. Per the germline V gene, CDR1 is MNHEY and CDR2 is SMNVEV (reference sequence). V was pared by 4 bases and J by 4 bases, with 9 bases of the junction left unmatched. In DNA form, the CDR3 reads TGTGCCAGCAGTTCCAACCCCCGACTAGCGGGAGGGTACGAGCAGTACTTC. It encodes CASSSNPRLAGGYEQYF.

The CDR3 DNA follows: TGTGCCAGCAGCTTCGGCGGGGCTTTCGACAATGAGCAGTTCTTC. This codes for CASSFGGAFDNEQFF. V usage is TRBV5-8 and J usage is TRBJ2-1, with D possibly matching TRBD2 (6 bases). CDR1 is SGHTS and CDR2 is YDEGEE in the germline V gene. Trimming cost V 2 bases and J 5 bases, with 14 bases left between them. This CDR3 contains 15 residues.

This clone has only one observation. The chain uses TRBV2 and TRBJ2-5, with 11 nucleotides matching TRBD1. CDR1 and CDR2 from the germline V gene are SNHLY and FYNNEI. V dropped 10 bases and J dropped 5; count of bases not matched to a gene: 6. The length of the CDR3 is 13 residues. The CDR3 coding sequence is TGTGCCACCGAGGGACAGGGGGAGGAGACCCAGTACTTC. Amino acid sequence: CATEGQGEETQYF.

This sequence joins TRBV7-9 and TRBJ1-3; D perhaps matches TRBD1 (5 bases). The CDR3 is 16 amino acids. CDR1 SEHNR and CDR2 FQNEAQ come from the germline V gene (reference sequence). V lost 3 bases and J lost 0, with 12 bases in between. This CDR3 reads CASSLPRGVSGNTIYF. DNA of the CDR3: TGTGCCAGCAGCTTGCCCCGGGGGGTCTCTGGAAACACCATATATTTT.

V is TRBV19 and J is TRBJ2-1, with 10 positions matching TRBD1. After removal of 4 bases from V and 2 bases from J, the junction contained 5 bases not matched to a gene. This CDR3 is 16 amino acids long. Germline lookup yields CDR1 LNHDA and CDR2 SQIVND (reference sequence). As DNA, the CDR3 is TGTGCCAGTAGTACTCCCGGGACAGGGGCCTACAATGAGCAGTTCTTC. It is translated as CASSTPGTGAYNEQFF. Complete variable domain (other parts from reference TRBV19 and TRBJ2-1): DGGITQSPKYLFRKEGQNVTLSCEQNLNHDAMYWYRQDPGQGLRLIYYSQIVNDFQKGDIAEGYSVSREKKESFPLTVTSAQKNPTAFYLCASSTPGTGAYNEQFFGPGTRLTVL.

The chain carries TRBV7-6 and TRBJ2-2; D unclear. This CDR3 contains 15 residues. V lost 0 bases and J 5 bases, leaving 10 bases between the germline ends. Germline V lookup: CDR1 SGHVS, CDR2 FNYEAQ. CDR3 region: CASSLAAGSTGELFF. The CDR3 coding sequence is TGTGCCAGCAGCTTAGCGGCAGGATCTACCGGGGAGCTGTTTTTT.

This clone was counted a single time. V and J are TRBV15 and TRBJ1-5; no clear D gene. CDR1 and CDR2 from the germline V gene are LNHNV and YYDKDF (reference sequence). Trimming left V 5 bases short and J 7 bases short, with 12 bases between. This CDR3 has 13 residues. Here the CDR3 reads CATSPEVGQPQHF. For the CDR3, the DNA is TGTGCCACCAGCCCTGAGGTGGGGCAGCCCCAGCATTTT. Full variable domain (outside the CDR3, taken from reference TRBV15 and TRBJ1-5): DAMVIQNPRYQVTQFGKPVTLSCSQTLNHNVMYWYQQKSSQAPKLLFHYYDKDFNNEADTPDNFQSRRPNTSFCFLDIRSPGLGDTAMYLCATSPEVGQPQHFGDGTRLSIL.

The chain employs TRBV5-6 and TRBJ1-4, with a possible D match to TRBD1 (5 bases). CDR3 length: 15 amino acids. Germline assignment: CDR1 SGHDT and CDR2 YYEEEE. With 0 bases removed from V and 12 bases from J, the gap between germline ends came to 18 bases. The CDR3 region is CASSLAMGEPGQLFF. In DNA form, the CDR3 reads TGTGCCAGCAGCTTGGCCATGGGCGAGCCAGGGCAACTGTTTTTT.

The chain combines TRBV5-1 with TRBJ2-7, with a possible D match to TRBD1 (6 bases). The ends were cut back, 0 bases at V and 0 bases at J, with 13 bases in the middle. CDR1 and CDR2 from the germline V gene are SGHRS and YFSETQ. CDR3 length: 16 amino acids. The CDR3 coding sequence is TGCGCCAGCAGCTTGGTTTTAACAGGGAGCTCCTACGAGCAGTACTTC. Protein: CASSLVLTGSSYEQYF.

V and J are TRBV4-1 and TRBJ1-4; possibly TRBD1 for D (6 bases). The V and J ends lost 5 bases and 8 bases respectively, with 15 bases between them. Germline V gives CDR1 MGHRA, CDR2 YSYEKL. The CDR3 contains 14 residues. The CDR3 region has the DNA TGCGCCAGCAGCGCCCGGGACACTGGAGAAAAACTGTTTTTT. It specifies CASSARDTGEKLFF.

V gene TRBV5-5 combines with J gene TRBJ2-7, with TRBD1 as a possible D gene (6 bases). V shed 4 bases and J shed 5 bases, with 16 bases lying between them. Per germline, CDR1 SGHKS and CDR2 YYEKEE (reference sequence). The CDR3 is 14 residues long. The CDR3: CASSPGHRGNEQYF. For the CDR3, the DNA is TGTGCCAGCAGCCCGGGACATAGGGGCAACGAGCAGTACTTC.